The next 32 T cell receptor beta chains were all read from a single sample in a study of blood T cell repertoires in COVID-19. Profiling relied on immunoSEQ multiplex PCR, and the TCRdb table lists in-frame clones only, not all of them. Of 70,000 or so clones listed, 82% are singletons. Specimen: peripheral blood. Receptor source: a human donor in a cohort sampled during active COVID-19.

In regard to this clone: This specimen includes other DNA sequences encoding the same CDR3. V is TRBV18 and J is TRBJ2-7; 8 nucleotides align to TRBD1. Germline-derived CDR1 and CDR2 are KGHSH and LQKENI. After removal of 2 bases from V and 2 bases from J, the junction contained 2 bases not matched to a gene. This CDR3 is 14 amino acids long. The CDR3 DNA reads TGTGCCAGCTCACCAGGGACAGGCCCCTACGAGCAGTACTTC. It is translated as CASSPGTGPYEQYF.

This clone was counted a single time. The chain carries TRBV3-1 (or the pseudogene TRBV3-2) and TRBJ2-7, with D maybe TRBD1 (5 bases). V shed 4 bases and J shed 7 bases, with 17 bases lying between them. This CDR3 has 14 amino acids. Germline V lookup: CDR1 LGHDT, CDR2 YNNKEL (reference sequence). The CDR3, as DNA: TGTGCCAGCAGCCCAGACCAGGGCCGCTGGGAGCAGTACTTC. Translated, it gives CASSPDQGRWEQYF.

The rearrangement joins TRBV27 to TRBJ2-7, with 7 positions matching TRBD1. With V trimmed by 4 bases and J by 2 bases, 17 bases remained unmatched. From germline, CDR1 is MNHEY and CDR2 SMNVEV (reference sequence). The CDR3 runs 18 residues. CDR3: CASSYSRLGQDRAYEQYF. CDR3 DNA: TGTGCCAGCAGTTATTCACGCCTAGGACAGGATAGGGCCTACGAGCAGTACTTC.

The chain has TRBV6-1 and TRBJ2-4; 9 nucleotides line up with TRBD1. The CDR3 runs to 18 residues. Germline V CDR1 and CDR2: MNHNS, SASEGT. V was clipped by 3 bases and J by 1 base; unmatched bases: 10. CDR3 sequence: CASSDFRGTGMAKNIQYF. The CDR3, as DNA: TGTGCCAGCAGTGATTTCCGTGGGACAGGGATGGCCAAAAACATTCAGTACTTC.

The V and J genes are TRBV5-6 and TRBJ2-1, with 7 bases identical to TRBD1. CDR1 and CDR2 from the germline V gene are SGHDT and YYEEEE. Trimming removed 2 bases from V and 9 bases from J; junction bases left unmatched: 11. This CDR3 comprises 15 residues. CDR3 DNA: TGTGCCAGCAGCTTTGACAGGGTAGGGATTGGTGAGCAGTTCTTC. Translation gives CASSFDRVGIGEQFF.

The CDR3 reads CASSLERQETQYF. CDR3 in DNA: TGTGCCAGCAGCTTAGAGAGGCAAGAGACCCAGTACTTC. This sequence joins TRBV7-8 and TRBJ2-5; unclear D gene. The CDR3 is made up of 13 amino acids. V was clipped by 1 base and J by 2 bases, with 5 bases between them. Germline CDR1 and CDR2: SGHVS and FQNEAQ. Together with reference TRBV7-8 and TRBJ2-5, the CDR3 gives the full variable domain: GAGVSQSPRYKVAKRGQDVALRCDPISGHVSLFWYQQALGQGPEFLTYFQNEAQLDKSGLPSDRFFAERPEGSVSTLKIQRTQQEDSAVYLCASSLERQETQYFGPGTRLLVL.

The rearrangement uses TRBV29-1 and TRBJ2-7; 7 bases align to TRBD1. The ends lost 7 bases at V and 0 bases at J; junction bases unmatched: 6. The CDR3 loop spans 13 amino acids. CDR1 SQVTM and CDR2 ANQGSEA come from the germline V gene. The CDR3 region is CSAKGQSSYEQYF. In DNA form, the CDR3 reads TGCAGCGCTAAGGGACAGAGCTCCTACGAGCAGTACTTC.

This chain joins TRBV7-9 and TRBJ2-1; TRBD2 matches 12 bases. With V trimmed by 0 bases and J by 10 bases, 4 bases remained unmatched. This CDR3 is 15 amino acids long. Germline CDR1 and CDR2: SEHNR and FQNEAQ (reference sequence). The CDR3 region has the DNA TGTGCCAGCAGCTTAGCACTAGCGGGGGGCTGGGAGCAGTTCTTC. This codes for CASSLALAGGWEQFF. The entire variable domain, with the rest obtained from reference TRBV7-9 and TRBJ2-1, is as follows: DTGVSQNPRHKITKRGQNVTFRCDPISEHNRLYWYRQTLGQGPEFLTYFQNEAQLEKSRLLSDRFSAERPKGSFSTLEIQRTEQGDSAMYLCASSLALAGGWEQFFGPGTRLTVL.

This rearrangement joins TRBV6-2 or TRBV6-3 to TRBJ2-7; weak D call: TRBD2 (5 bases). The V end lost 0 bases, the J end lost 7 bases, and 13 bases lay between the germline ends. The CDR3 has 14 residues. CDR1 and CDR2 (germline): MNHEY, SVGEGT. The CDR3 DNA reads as TGTGCCAGCAGTTACTCCCCCACTCGGAGGGAGCAGTACTTC. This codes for CASSYSPTRREQYF.

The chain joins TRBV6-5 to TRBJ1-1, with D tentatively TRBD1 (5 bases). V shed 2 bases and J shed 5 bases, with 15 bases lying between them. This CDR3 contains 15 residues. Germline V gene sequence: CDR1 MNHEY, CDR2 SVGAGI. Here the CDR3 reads CASSYKAGVRTEAFF. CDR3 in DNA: TGTGCCAGCAGTTACAAGGCGGGGGTAAGGACTGAAGCTTTCTTT.

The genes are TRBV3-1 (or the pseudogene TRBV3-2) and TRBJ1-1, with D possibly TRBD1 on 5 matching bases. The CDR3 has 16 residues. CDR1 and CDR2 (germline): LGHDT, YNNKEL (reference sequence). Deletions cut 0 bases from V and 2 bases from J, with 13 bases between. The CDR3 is CASSQDRWGDNTEAFF. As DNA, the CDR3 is TGTGCCAGCAGCCAAGATAGGTGGGGGGACAACACTGAAGCTTTCTTT.

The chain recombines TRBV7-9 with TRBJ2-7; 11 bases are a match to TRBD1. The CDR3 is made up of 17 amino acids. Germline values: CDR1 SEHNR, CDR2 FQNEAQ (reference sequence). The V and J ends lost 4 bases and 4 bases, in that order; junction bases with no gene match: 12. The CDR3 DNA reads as TGTGCCAGCAGCTCCACCCGGACAGGGGGCAAGTCGTACGAGCAGTACTTC. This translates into CASSSTRTGGKSYEQYF.

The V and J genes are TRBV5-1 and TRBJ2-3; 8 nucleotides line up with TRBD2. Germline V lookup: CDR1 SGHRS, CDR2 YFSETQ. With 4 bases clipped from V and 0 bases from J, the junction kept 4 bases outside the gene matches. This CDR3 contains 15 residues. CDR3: CASSEIAGSTDTQYF. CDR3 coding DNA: TGCGCCAGCAGCGAAATAGCGGGGAGCACAGATACGCAGTATTTT.

DNA of the CDR3: TGTGCCAGCAGCTCGGGGTGGGATCAGCCCCAGCATTTT. It specifies CASSSGWDQPQHF. The rearrangement uses TRBV5-6 and TRBJ1-5, with unresolved D. Trimming shortened V by 3 bases and J by 5 bases, and 9 bases separated the two germline ends. This CDR3 contains 13 residues. The germline V gene has CDR1 SGHDT and CDR2 YYEEEE.

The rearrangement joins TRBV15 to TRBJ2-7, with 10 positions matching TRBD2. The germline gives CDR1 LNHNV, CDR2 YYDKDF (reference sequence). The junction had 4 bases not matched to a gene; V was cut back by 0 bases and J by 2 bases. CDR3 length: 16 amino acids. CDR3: CATSREGLAGAYEQYF. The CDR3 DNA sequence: TGTGCCACCAGCAGAGAAGGCCTAGCGGGGGCCTACGAGCAGTACTTC.

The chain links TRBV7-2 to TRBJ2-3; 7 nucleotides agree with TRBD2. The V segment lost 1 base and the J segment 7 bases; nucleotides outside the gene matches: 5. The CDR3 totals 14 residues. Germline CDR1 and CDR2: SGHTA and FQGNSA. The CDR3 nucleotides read TGTGCCAGCAGCTTAGAGCGGGGCCCAAATACGCAGTATTTT. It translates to CASSLERGPNTQYF.

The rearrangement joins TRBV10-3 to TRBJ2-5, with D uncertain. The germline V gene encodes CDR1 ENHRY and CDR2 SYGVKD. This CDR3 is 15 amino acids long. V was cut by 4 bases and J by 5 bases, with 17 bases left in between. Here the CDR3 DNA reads TGTGCCATCAGTGTGGATGTAGAGGAAAGGGAGACCCAGTACTTC. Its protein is CAISVDVEERETQYF.

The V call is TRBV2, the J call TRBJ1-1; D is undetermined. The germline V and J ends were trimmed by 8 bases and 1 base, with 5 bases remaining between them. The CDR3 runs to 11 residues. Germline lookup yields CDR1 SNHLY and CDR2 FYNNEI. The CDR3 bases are TGTGCCAGCCGGGGGAACACTGAAGCTTTCTTT. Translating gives CASRGNTEAFF.

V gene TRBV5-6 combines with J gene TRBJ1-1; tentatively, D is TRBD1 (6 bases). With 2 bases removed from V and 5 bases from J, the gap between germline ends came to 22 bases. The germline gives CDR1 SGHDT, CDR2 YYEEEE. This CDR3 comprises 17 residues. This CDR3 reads CASSFYGTKRGGTEAFF. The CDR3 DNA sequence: TGTGCCAGCAGCTTCTACGGGACAAAGCGGGGCGGGACTGAAGCTTTCTTT.

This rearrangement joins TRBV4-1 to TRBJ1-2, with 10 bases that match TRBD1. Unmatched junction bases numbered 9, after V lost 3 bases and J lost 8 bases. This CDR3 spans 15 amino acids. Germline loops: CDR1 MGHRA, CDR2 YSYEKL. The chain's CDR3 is CASSQEPGQGRGYTF. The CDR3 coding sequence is TGCGCCAGCAGCCAGGAACCGGGACAGGGGCGAGGCTACACCTTC.

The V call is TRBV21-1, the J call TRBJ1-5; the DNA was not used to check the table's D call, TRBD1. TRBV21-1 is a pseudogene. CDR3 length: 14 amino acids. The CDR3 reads CASSKGDRKQPQHF. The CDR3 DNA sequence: TGTGCCAGCAGCAAAGGGGACAGGAAGCAGCCCCAGCATTTT.

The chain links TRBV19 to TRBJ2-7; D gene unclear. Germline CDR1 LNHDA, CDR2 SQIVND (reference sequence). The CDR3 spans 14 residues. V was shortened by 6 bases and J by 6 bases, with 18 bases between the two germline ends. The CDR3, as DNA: TGTGCCAGTAGCCCCTCCAACCGTAGGAGCGAGCAGTACTTC. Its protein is CASSPSNRRSEQYF. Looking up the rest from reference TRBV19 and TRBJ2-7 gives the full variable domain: DGGITQSPKYLFRKEGQNVTLSCEQNLNHDAMYWYRQDPGQGLRLIYYSQIVNDFQKGDIAEGYSVSREKKESFPLTVTSAQKNPTAFYLCASSPSNRRSEQYFGPGTRLTVT.

CDR3 loop: CASSSRGRDEQPQHF. CDR3 nucleotide sequence: TGTGCCAGCAGTTCCAGGGGGCGCGACGAGCAGCCCCAGCATTTT. The rearrangement uses TRBV7-8 and TRBJ1-5; 8 nucleotides align to TRBD1. The ends lost 6 bases at V and 7 bases at J; junction bases unmatched: 11. Germline CDR1 and CDR2: SGHVS and FQNEAQ. This CDR3 region has 15 residues.

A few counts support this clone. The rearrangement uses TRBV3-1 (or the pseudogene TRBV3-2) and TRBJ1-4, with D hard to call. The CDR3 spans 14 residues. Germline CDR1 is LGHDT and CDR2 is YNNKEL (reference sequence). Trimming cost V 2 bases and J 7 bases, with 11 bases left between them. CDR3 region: CASSQTVDSEKLFF. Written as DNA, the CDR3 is TGTGCCAGCAGCCAAACAGTCGATAGTGAAAAACTGTTTTTT.

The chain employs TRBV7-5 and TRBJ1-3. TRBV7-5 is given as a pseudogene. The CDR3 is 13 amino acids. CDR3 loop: CARSQSDGNTIYF. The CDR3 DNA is TGTGCCAGAAGCCAGAGCGATGGAAACACCATATATTTT.

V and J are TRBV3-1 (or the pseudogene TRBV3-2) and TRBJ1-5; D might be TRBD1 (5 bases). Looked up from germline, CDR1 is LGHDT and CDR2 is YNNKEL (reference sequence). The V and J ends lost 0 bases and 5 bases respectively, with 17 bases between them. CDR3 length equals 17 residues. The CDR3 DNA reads TGTGCCAGCAGCCAAGATCTGGGACTGGGGAATTATCAGCCCCAGCATTTT. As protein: CASSQDLGLGNYQPQHF.

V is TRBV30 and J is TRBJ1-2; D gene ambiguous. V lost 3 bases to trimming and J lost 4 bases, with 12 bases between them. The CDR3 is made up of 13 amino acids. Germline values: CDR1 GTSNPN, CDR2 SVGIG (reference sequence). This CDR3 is CAWSPSGGYGYTF. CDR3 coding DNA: TGTGCCTGGAGCCCGTCGGGTGGCTATGGCTACACCTTC.

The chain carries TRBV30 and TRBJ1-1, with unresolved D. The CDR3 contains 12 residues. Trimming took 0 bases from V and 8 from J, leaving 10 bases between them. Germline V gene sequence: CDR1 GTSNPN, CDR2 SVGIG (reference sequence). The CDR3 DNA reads TGTGCCTGGAGTGTACAGTCCCTAGAAGCTTTCTTT. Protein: CAWSVQSLEAFF.

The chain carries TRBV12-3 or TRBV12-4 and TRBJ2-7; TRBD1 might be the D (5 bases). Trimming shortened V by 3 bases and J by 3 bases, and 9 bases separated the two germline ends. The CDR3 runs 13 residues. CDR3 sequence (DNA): TGTGCCAGCAGTTTTGGGCAGGGCTACGAGCAGTACTTC. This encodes CASSFGQGYEQYF.

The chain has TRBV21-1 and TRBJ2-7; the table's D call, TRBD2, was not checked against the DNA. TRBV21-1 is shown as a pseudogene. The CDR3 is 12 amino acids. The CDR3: CASSRRAYEQYF. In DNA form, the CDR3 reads TGTGCCAGCAGCAGACGGGCCTACGAGCAGTACTTC.

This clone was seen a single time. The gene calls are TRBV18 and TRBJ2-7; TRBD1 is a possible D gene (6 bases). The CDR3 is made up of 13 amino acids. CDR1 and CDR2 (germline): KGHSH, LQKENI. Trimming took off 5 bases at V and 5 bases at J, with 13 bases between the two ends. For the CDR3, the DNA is TGTGCCAGCTCAGCCAGGGGTTTTAACGAGCAGTACTTC. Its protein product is CASSARGFNEQYF.

The CDR3, as DNA: TGTGCCAGCAGTCCAGGGTTCCGTGGCTACACCTTC. Amino acid sequence: CASSPGFRGYTF. The rearrangement joins TRBV28 to TRBJ1-2; possibly TRBD1 for D (5 bases). The CDR3 has 12 residues. Germline-derived CDR1 and CDR2 are MDHEN and SYDVKM. V was clipped by 5 bases and J by 7 bases, with 11 bases between them.